Reported below is one T cell receptor (beta chain). Its antigen is currently unknown. The sample is drawn from a study of a mutant IDH1 vaccine in newly diagnosed glioma. Turning to the study itself: Previous treatment comprised radiotherapy, temozolomide, or both, mostly both.

Time point given: week 47, end of study. Each dose delivered 300 ug of mutant IDH1 20-mer peptide subcutaneously with imiquimod. The V gene end was trimmed by 7 bases and the J gene end by 2 bases; junction bases not matched to a gene: 9. Germline CDR1 is SNHLY and CDR2 is FYNNEI. This CDR3 comprises 16 residues. TCRdb's table, derived via immunoSEQ multiplex PCR, lists solely in-frame clones and lacks some. The sample records about 40,000 clones, approximately 86% being singletons. The chain links TRBV2 to TRBJ2-4; the match to TRBD1 covers 9 bases. The TCR comes from a man between 18 and 29 years old with glioma. Some clones in this sample may be carry-over from other donors' samples. This specimen was PBMCs, taken from a glioma patient whose treatment included an IDH1 peptide vaccine. The CDR3 region is CASNILTGGTKNIQYF. CDR3 bases: TGTGCCAGCAACATCCTGACAGGGGGGACCAAAAACATTCAGTACTTC.